These 9 T cell receptor beta chains came from one sample sequenced in a study of PD-1 blockade in classical Hodgkin lymphoma. Each patient's relapse followed autologous stem cell transplantation, and brentuximab vedotin exposure varied. Sequencing was performed with immunoSEQ multiplex PCR; in TCRdb, only in-frame clones are kept and a portion is missing. The table shows roughly 90,000 clones, with roughly four fifths occurring only once. The source material was peripheral blood mononuclear cells (PBMCs), sampled before the second cycle of nivolumab. Receptors were obtained from a human donor with classical Hodgkin lymphoma.

The chain recombines TRBV6-1 with TRBJ1-1; 8 bases agree with TRBD1. The CDR3 is made up of 13 amino acids. The germline V gene encodes CDR1 MNHNS and CDR2 SASEGT. Germline trimming cut 4 bases from V and 4 bases from J; bases unmatched to any gene: 2. Here the CDR3 DNA reads TGTGCCAGCAGTGTACAGGGGGGCACTGAAGCTTTCTTT. Residues: CASSVQGGTEAFF.

The chain recombines TRBV7-9 with TRBJ2-5; 15 bases map to TRBD2. CDR1 is SEHNR and CDR2 is FQNEAQ in the germline V gene (reference sequence). With 4 bases clipped from V and 4 bases from J, the junction kept 1 base outside the gene matches. This CDR3 has 15 amino acids. Here the CDR3 DNA reads TGTGCCAGCAGCTCGGGACTAGCGGGAGGAGAGACCCAGTACTTC. Its translation is CASSSGLAGGETQYF. Filled out from reference TRBV7-9 and TRBJ2-5, the complete variable domain reads DTGVSQNPRHKITKRGQNVTFRCDPISEHNRLYWYRQTLGQGPEFLTYFQNEAQLEKSRLLSDRFSAERPKGSFSTLEIQRTEQGDSAMYLCASSSGLAGGETQYFGPGTRLLVL.

The chain combines TRBV19 with TRBJ2-7; possibly TRBD2 for D (6 bases). Germline values: CDR1 LNHDA, CDR2 SQIVND (reference sequence). V lost 7 bases and J lost 6, with 16 bases in between. This CDR3 has 13 residues. CDR3 nucleotide sequence: TGTGCCAGTACGGGGGTCGATCGAGGCGAGCAGTACTTC. Amino acids: CASTGVDRGEQYF.

V is TRBV21-1 and J is TRBJ2-7; the DNA was not compared with TRBD1, the D call given in the table. TRBV21-1 is tagged as a pseudogene. The CDR3 has 18 residues. CDR3 coding DNA: TGTGCCAGCAGCAAAGAAAATGTTGACCAGGGAATTTCCTACGAGCAGTACTTC. It encodes CASSKENVDQGISYEQYF.

The rearrangement joins TRBV10-3 to TRBJ1-1, with D unresolved. The CDR3 sequence is 13 residues long. In germline, CDR1 is ENHRY, CDR2 SYGVKD. Trimming took off 6 bases at V and 1 base at J, with 9 bases between the two ends. DNA of the CDR3: TGTGCCATCAGCGGACTGCCGAACACTGAAGCTTTCTTT. Translating gives CAISGLPNTEAFF.

The V and J genes are TRBV6-1 and TRBJ2-1, with D possibly being TRBD1 or TRBD2 (6 bases each). Trimming cost V 6 bases and J 4 bases, with 16 bases left between them. Per germline, CDR1 MNHNS and CDR2 SASEGT. CDR3 length equals 15 residues. Here the CDR3 reads CASRVRGQGYNEQFF. CDR3 DNA sequence: TGTGCCAGCAGGGTCCGGGGGCAGGGTTACAATGAGCAGTTCTTC.

The chain carries TRBV19 and TRBJ1-2, with 12 bases that match TRBD1. V dropped 5 bases and J dropped 4; count of bases not matched to a gene: 5. This CDR3 has 15 amino acids. In germline, CDR1 is LNHDA, CDR2 SQIVND (reference sequence). CDR3 nucleotides: TGTGCCAGTAGTGGCGGGACAGGGGGCGCCTATGGCTACACCTTC. Translation: CASSGGTGGAYGYTF.

V and J are TRBV9 and TRBJ2-2; TRBD2 aligns across 11 bases. CDR3 size: 16 residues. J lost 7 bases, V lost 4 bases, and 9 bases had no gene match. Germline assignment: CDR1 SGDLS and CDR2 YYNGEE. Here the CDR3 DNA reads TGTGCCAGCAGCCCCCGGCTAGCGGGAGGCTTCGGGGAGCTGTTTTTT. Its protein is CASSPRLAGGFGELFF.

The chain employs TRBV5-4 and TRBJ2-1; either TRBD1 or TRBD2 may fit D (5 bases each). V was shortened by 0 bases and J by 3 bases, with 13 bases between the two germline ends. Germline V gives CDR1 SGHNT, CDR2 YYREEE (reference sequence). The CDR3 sequence is 16 residues long. CDR3 DNA: TGTGCCAGCAGCTTGGGAGGGCAGGGTGGCTACAATGAGCAGTTCTTC. This sequence encodes CASSLGGQGGYNEQFF.